This TCR beta chain was observed in a study of blood T cell repertoires in COVID-19. Study information: Researchers got acute and convalescent COVID-19 samples from the United States, Italy and Spain. T cells, B-cell-depleted T cells, or PBMCs supplied cDNA or gDNA.

Source study methods: How many nucleated cells were present was estimated from reference gene primer amplification. Libraries were prepared by immunoSEQ multiplex PCR; TCRdb keeps only in-frame clonotypes and omits some of them. That table supplies the V and J calls and clone size; D and trimming were determined from the DNA. The sample records about 250,000 clones, under 85% being singletons. Sequencing was performed on peripheral blood. This receptor was identified in a human donor in a cohort sampled during active COVID-19.

CDR3: CAREDLVEDRGRAGHTGELFF. The CDR3 DNA is TGTGCCCGCGAGGACCTCGTGGAGGACAGGGGTCGAGCGGGGCACACCGGGGAGCTGTTTTTT. The chain has TRBV21-1 and TRBJ2-2; the table names TRBD1, a call not compared with the DNA. TRBV21-1 is recorded as a pseudogene. CDR3 length equals 21 residues.